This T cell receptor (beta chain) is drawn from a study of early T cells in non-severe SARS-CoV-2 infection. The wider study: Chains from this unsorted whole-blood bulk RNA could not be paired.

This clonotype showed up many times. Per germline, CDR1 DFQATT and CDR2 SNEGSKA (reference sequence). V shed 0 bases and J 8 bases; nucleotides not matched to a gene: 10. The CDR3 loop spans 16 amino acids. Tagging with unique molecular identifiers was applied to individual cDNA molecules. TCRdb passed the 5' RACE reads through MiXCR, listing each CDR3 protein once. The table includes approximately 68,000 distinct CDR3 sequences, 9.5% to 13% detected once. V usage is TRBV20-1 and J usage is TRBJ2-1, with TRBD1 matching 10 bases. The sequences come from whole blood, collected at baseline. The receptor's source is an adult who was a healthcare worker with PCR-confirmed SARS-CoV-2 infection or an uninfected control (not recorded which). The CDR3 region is CSARDLEGQGIDEQFF. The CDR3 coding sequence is TGCAGTGCTAGAGATCTAGAGGGACAGGGGATAGATGAGCAGTTCTTC.